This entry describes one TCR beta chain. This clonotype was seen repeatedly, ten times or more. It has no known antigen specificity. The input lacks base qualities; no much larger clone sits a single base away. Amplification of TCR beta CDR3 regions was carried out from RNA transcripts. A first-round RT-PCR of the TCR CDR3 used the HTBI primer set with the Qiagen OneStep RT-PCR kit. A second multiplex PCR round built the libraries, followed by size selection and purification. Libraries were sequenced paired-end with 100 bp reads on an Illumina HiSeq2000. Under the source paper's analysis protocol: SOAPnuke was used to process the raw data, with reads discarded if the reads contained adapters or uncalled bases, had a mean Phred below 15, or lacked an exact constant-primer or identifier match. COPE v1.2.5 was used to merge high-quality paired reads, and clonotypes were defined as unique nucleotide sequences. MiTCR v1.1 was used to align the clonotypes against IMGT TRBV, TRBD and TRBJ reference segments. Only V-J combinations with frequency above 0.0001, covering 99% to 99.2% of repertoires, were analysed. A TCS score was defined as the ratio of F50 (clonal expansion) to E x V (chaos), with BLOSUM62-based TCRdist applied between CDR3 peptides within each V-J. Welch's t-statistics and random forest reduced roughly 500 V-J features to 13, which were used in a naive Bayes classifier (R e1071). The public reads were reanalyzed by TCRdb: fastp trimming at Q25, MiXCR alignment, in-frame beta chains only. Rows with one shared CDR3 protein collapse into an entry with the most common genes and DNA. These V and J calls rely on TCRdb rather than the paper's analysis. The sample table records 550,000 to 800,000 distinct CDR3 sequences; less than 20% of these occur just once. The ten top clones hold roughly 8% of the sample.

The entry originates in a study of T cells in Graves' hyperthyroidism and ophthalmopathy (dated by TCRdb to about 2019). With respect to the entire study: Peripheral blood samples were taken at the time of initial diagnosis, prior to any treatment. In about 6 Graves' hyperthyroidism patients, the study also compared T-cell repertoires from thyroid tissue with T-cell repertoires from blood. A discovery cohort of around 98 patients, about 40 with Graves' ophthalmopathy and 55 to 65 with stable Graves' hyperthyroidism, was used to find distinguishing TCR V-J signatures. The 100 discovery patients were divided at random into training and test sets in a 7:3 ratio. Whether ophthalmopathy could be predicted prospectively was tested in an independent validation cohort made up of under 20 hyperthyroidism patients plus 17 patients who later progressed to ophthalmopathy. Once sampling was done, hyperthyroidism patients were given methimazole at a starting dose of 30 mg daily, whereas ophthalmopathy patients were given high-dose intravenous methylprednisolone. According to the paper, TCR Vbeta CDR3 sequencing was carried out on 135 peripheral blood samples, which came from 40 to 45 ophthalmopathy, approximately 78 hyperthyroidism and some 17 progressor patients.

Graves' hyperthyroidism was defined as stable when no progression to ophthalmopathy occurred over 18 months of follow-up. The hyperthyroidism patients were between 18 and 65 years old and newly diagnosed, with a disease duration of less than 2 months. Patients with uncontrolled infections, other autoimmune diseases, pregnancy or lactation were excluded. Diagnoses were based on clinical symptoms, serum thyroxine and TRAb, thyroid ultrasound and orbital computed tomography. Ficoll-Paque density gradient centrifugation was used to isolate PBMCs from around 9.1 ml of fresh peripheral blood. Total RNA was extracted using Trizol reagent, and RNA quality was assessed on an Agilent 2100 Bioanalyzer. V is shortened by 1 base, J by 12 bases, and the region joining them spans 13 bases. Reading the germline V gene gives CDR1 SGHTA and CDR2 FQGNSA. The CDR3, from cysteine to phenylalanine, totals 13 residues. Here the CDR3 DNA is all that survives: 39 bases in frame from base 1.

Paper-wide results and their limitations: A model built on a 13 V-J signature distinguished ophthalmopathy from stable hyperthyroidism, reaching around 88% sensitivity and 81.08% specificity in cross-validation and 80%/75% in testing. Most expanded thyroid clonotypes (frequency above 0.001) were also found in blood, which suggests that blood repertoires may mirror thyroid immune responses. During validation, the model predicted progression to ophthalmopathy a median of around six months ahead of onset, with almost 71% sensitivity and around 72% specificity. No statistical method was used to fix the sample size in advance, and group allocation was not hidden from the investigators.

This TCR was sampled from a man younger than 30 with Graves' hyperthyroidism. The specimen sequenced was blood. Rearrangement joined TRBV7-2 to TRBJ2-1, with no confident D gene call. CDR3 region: CASSLGGTVGQFF. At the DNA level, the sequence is TGTGCCAGCAGCTTAGGAGGTACCGTAGGGCAGTTCTTC.